One sample yielded the 7 T cell receptor beta chains listed below, sequenced in a study of PD-1 blockade in classical Hodgkin lymphoma. Libraries were prepared by immunoSEQ multiplex PCR; TCRdb keeps only in-frame clonotypes and omits some of them. This repertoire shows some 70,000 clones, 85% to 95% found once; its top ten account for about 2.6%. The time point is: newly diagnosed, previously untreated cHL patient sample. Sample: peripheral blood mononuclear cells (PBMCs). These TCRs come from a human donor with classical Hodgkin lymphoma.

The J gene is TRBJ2-3, the V gene TRBV7-3; tentative D call: TRBD2 (6 bases). The germline gives CDR1 SGHTA, CDR2 FQGTGA. The V end was cut by 1 base, the J end by 6 bases, with 14 bases between. This CDR3 spans 15 amino acids. CDR3 nucleotides: TGTGCCAGCAGCTTAAGAGGTGGGGGGACTGATACGCAGTATTTT. Translating it yields CASSLRGGGTDTQYF.

A single count supports this clone. J is TRBJ2-5 and V is TRBV5-4; D might be TRBD1 or TRBD2, each matching 5 bases. This CDR3 is 14 amino acids long. Trimming removed 2 bases at V and 4 bases at J, with 12 bases between. The germline V gene has CDR1 SGHNT and CDR2 YYREEE (reference sequence). CDR3 bases: TGTGCCAGCAGCTTACCCCGGGACGGAGAGACCCAGTACTTC. It translates to CASSLPRDGETQYF.

The chain couples TRBV6-6 to TRBJ2-1, with TRBD1 matching over 10 bases. V lost 2 bases to trimming and J lost 8 bases; unmatched junction nucleotides: 9. Germline V CDR1 and CDR2: MNHNY, SVGAGI (reference sequence). The length of the CDR3 is 16 residues. CDR3: CASSYATGTGADEQFF. Written as DNA, the CDR3 is TGTGCCAGCAGTTACGCCACGGGGACAGGGGCCGATGAGCAGTTCTTC.

The genes are TRBV6-1 and TRBJ1-1; maybe TRBD1 (6 bases). The length of the CDR3 is 13 residues. V was trimmed by 6 bases and J by 2 bases, leaving 10 bases between them. Germline CDR1 reads MNHNS; CDR2 reads SASEGT. CDR3 nucleotide sequence: TGTGCCAGCAGGGGACACTTAAACACTGAAGCTTTCTTT. It is translated as CASRGHLNTEAFF.

The genes are TRBV6-1 and TRBJ1-4; no reliable D call. V was trimmed by 5 bases and J by 0 bases, leaving 7 bases between them. CDR3 length equals 14 residues. Germline V lookup: CDR1 MNHNS, CDR2 SASEGT. CDR3 residues: CASSLPATNEKLFF. CDR3 nucleotides: TGTGCCAGCAGTCTCCCTGCAACTAATGAAAAACTGTTTTTT.

This sequence joins TRBV11-2 and TRBJ1-6, with D tentatively TRBD1 (5 bases). CDR1 is SGHAT, CDR2 FQNNGV, per germline. V lost 5 bases and J lost 4, with 21 bases in between. The CDR3 is made up of 18 amino acids. CDR3 in DNA: TGTGCCAGCAGCCCAACCCTACAGTGGGGGAGTTATAATTCACCCCTCCACTTT. It is translated as CASSPTLQWGSYNSPLHF.

The chain joins TRBV7-3 to TRBJ1-1; D gene ambiguous. Germline V gene data show CDR1 as SGHTA and CDR2 as FQGTGA. This CDR3 has 13 residues. The V end lost 5 bases, the J end lost 1 base, and 8 bases lay between the germline ends. DNA of the CDR3: TGTGCCAGCAGCCTGACACCGAACACTGAAGCTTTCTTT. Translated: CASSLTPNTEAFF.